Below are 32 T cell receptor beta chains sequenced from a single sample in a study of OX40 agonist ivuxolimab in advanced cancers. Method: immunoSEQ multiplex PCR; TCRdb's copy keeps in-frame clones and lacks some. This sample has tens of thousands of clones, with around 88% found just once. This specimen was CD4+ or CD8+ T cells sorted from blood, taken in a trial of the OX40 agonist ivuxolimab. Receptors originate from an adult with an advanced solid tumor such as melanoma, head and neck, liver or kidney cancer.

This chain uses TRBV7-3 with TRBJ2-2; 12 nucleotides agree with TRBD2. The length of the CDR3 is 18 residues. With 1 base clipped from V and 4 bases from J, the junction kept 7 bases outside the gene matches. The germline CDR1 and CDR2 sequences are SGHTA and FQGTGA. CDR3 in DNA: TGTGCCAGCAGCTTAAACCCTCTAGCGGGAGGGGGCACCGGGGAGCTGTTTTTT. This gives the protein CASSLNPLAGGGTGELFF. The whole variable domain, filled in from reference TRBV7-3 and TRBJ2-2, reads GAGVSQTPSNKVTEKGKYVELRCDPISGHTALYWYRQSLGQGPEFLIYFQGTGAADDSGLPNDRFFAVRPEGSVSTLKIQRTERGDSAVYLCASSLNPLAGGGTGELFFGEGSRLTVL.

This chain links TRBV9 with TRBJ2-1, with a weak D call TRBD2 (6 bases). Per the germline V gene, CDR1 is SGDLS and CDR2 is YYNGEE. The CDR3 runs 15 residues. V lost 0 bases, J lost 8 bases, and 15 bases lay in between. CDR3 sequence: CASSVAGWGEYEQFF. In nucleotides, the CDR3 is TGTGCCAGCAGCGTAGCAGGGTGGGGGGAGTATGAGCAGTTCTTC.

The chain employs TRBV29-1 and TRBJ2-1; 10 nucleotides line up with TRBD2. V shed 4 bases and J 8 bases; nucleotides not matched to a gene: 2. CDR1 SQVTM and CDR2 ANQGSEA come from the germline V gene. The length of the CDR3 is 12 residues. The CDR3 nucleotides read TGCAGCGTTGGGCTAGCGGGAGATGAGCAGTTCTTC. Protein product: CSVGLAGDEQFF.

This chain links TRBV18 with TRBJ2-2; D not resolved. The CDR3 runs 11 residues. CDR1 is KGHSH and CDR2 is LQKENI in the germline V gene. With 3 bases removed from V and 5 bases from J, the gap between germline ends came to 1 base. The CDR3 sequence is CASSPTGELFF. The CDR3 coding sequence is TGTGCCAGCTCACCGACCGGGGAGCTGTTTTTT.

V gene TRBV28 combines with J gene TRBJ1-6; D call uncertain. Between the trimmed V and J ends, which lost 6 bases and 8 bases, there was a span of 8 bases. This CDR3 spans 12 amino acids. Germline assignment: CDR1 MDHEN and CDR2 SYDVKM. CDR3 region: CASRVPYSPLHF. CDR3 coding DNA: TGTGCCAGCAGGGTGCCCTATTCACCCCTCCACTTT.

DNA of the CDR3: TGTGCCAGCAGTGAAGCCCGGCTTGACACGAGGGGGGGGGAGCAGTATTTT. Protein sequence: CASSEARLDTRGGEQYF. The chain recombines TRBV6-1 with TRBJ2-3; perhaps TRBD2 as D (7 bases). V shed 0 bases and J shed 11 bases, with 24 bases lying between them. Germline V gene sequence: CDR1 MNHNS, CDR2 SASEGT. The length of the CDR3 is 17 residues.

V and J are TRBV21-1 and TRBJ2-4; the table's TRBD1 call for D was not verified on the DNA. TRBV21-1 is classified as a pseudogene. This CDR3 is 17 amino acids long. The CDR3 sequence is CASSNCGQGLFKNIQYF. DNA for the CDR3: TGTGCCAGCAGCAACTGCGGACAGGGGCTCTTCAAAAACATTCAGTACTTC.

V usage is TRBV9 and J usage is TRBJ2-1, with D possibly TRBD1 on 6 matching bases. The CDR3 loop spans 16 amino acids. The V gene's germline CDR1 is SGDLS and CDR2 YYNGEE. Trimming pared 4 bases from V and 8 bases from J, leaving 22 bases between. The CDR3 sequence: CASSIRGGQSEDEQFF. The CDR3 nucleotides are TGTGCCAGCAGCATAAGAGGAGGACAGTCCGAAGATGAGCAGTTCTTC.

The chain employs TRBV25-1 and TRBJ2-3; possibly TRBD1 for D (5 bases). Germline-derived CDR1 and CDR2 are MGHDK and SYGVNS. The CDR3 loop spans 15 amino acids. The V and J ends lost 3 bases and 3 bases respectively, with 13 bases between them. The CDR3 sequence: CASSDRQGRTDTQYF. For the CDR3, the DNA is TGTGCCAGCAGTGACCGTCAGGGTAGGACAGATACGCAGTATTTT.

The CDR3 coding sequence is TGTGCCAGCCGCCGCGACAGGGTAAAGTACGAGCAGTACTTC. Translated: CASRRDRVKYEQYF. The rearrangement joins TRBV6-1 to TRBJ2-7; 7 bases are shared with TRBD1. J was trimmed by 4 bases and V by 8 bases; bases with no gene match: 11. Looked up from germline, CDR1 is MNHNS and CDR2 is SASEGT. This CDR3 contains 14 residues.

This sequence joins TRBV6-1 and TRBJ2-7; 10 nucleotides agree with TRBD1. Germline-derived CDR1 and CDR2 are MNHNS and SASEGT. V gave up 7 bases and J gave up 6 bases; unmatched junction bases: 9. The CDR3 consists of 14 residues. The CDR3 DNA sequence: TGTGCCAGCATGGACAGGGGGGAATCAAGCGAGCAGTACTTC. It is translated as CASMDRGESSEQYF.

The chain links TRBV5-1 to TRBJ1-3; the match to TRBD1 covers 9 bases. J lost 3 bases, V lost 5 bases, and 9 bases had no gene match. This CDR3 has 16 residues. Per the germline V gene, CDR1 is SGHRS and CDR2 is YFSETQ. CDR3 protein: CASRRQTGGNGNTIYF. In DNA, the CDR3 is TGCGCCAGCAGACGTCAGACAGGGGGTAATGGAAACACCATATATTTT.

This clone was counted only a few times. The V gene is TRBV18, the J gene TRBJ2-7; TRBD2 is a possible D gene (7 bases). The CDR3 loop spans 22 amino acids. V lost 6 bases, J lost 4 bases, and 40 bases lay in between. Germline CDR1 KGHSH, CDR2 LQKENI. The CDR3 here is CASSHPGSGGSVTEPPFYEQYF. The DNA for the CDR3 is TGTGCCAGCTCTCATCCCGGTTCGGGGGGCTCAGTTACTGAGCCCCCTTTTTACGAGCAGTACTTC.

This clone has ten or more counts. The chain couples TRBV5-1 to TRBJ2-1, with D tentatively TRBD2 (6 bases). Germline V gives CDR1 SGHRS, CDR2 YFSETQ. The CDR3 runs to 14 residues. Trimming left V 0 bases short and J 8 bases short, with 12 bases between. The CDR3 sequence is CASSLGDFSHEQFF. The CDR3 region has the DNA TGCGCCAGCAGCTTGGGGGACTTCTCCCATGAGCAGTTCTTC.

The chain couples TRBV28 to TRBJ2-1; a weak D match, TRBD1 (5 bases). This CDR3 spans 14 amino acids. Between the trimmed V and J ends, which lost 6 bases and 4 bases, there was a span of 13 bases. Germline CDR1 is MDHEN and CDR2 is SYDVKM. CDR3 protein: CASRVVGLYNEQFF. The CDR3 region has the DNA TGTGCCAGCAGGGTGGTGGGGCTATACAATGAGCAGTTCTTC.

V usage is TRBV9 and J usage is TRBJ2-7, with a possible D match to TRBD1 (6 bases). The germline CDR1 and CDR2 sequences are SGDLS and YYNGEE. The CDR3 runs 15 residues. The ends were cut back, 0 bases at V and 1 base at J, with 11 bases in the middle. CDR3 coding DNA: TGTGCCAGCAGCGTAGGCAGGGGACAATCCTACGAGCAGTACTTC. Its translation: CASSVGRGQSYEQYF.

This clone was seen only a few times. The chain combines TRBV28 with TRBJ1-3; tentative D call: TRBD1 (5 bases). The CDR3 consists of 14 residues. V lost 6 bases and J lost 0, with 9 bases in between. Germline loops: CDR1 MDHEN, CDR2 SYDVKM. The CDR3 protein is CASSPGGSGNTIYF. The CDR3 nucleotides are TGTGCCAGCAGCCCCGGGGGCTCTGGAAACACCATATATTTT.

This clone was seen only once. V usage is TRBV30 and J usage is TRBJ2-1; no reliable D call. The CDR3 has 11 residues. Trimming removed 1 base at V and 7 bases at J, with 5 bases between. CDR1 and CDR2 (germline): GTSNPN, SVGIG (reference sequence). CDR3 amino acids: CAWSEGNEQFF. The CDR3 bases are TGTGCCTGGAGTGAAGGGAATGAGCAGTTCTTC. Full variable domain (outside the CDR3, taken from reference TRBV30 and TRBJ2-1): SQTIHQWPATLVQPVGSPLSLECTVEGTSNPNLYWYRQAAGRGLQLLFYSVGIGQISSEVPQNLSASRPQDRQFILSSKKLLLSDSGFYLCAWSEGNEQFFGPGTRLTVL.

The rearrangement links TRBV6-5 to TRBJ1-5; D ambiguous. The CDR3 totals 15 residues. V lost 5 bases, J lost 0 bases, and 11 bases lay in between. Germline V gene lookup returns CDR1 MNHEY and CDR2 SVGAGI. In DNA form, the CDR3 reads TGTGCCAGCAGTGTGACCTGGGGTAGCAATCAGCCCCAGCATTTT. Translating gives CASSVTWGSNQPQHF.

The chain recombines TRBV19 with TRBJ2-2; tentative D call: TRBD1 (6 bases). V lost 2 bases to trimming and J lost 9 bases, with 10 bases between them. Germline CDR1 LNHDA, CDR2 SQIVND (reference sequence). CDR3 length equals 13 residues. The CDR3, as DNA: TGTGCCAGTAGTATACAGGGGCGCCGGGAGCTGTTTTTT. Translated: CASSIQGRRELFF.

The chain links TRBV28 to TRBJ2-1; TRBD2 might be the D (6 bases). Looked up from germline, CDR1 is MDHEN and CDR2 is SYDVKM. This CDR3 has 14 amino acids. V dropped 6 bases and J dropped 4 bases, with 13 bases sitting between them. CDR3 region: CASSPGGVYNEQFF. In DNA, the CDR3 is TGTGCCAGCAGCCCCGGAGGGGTTTACAATGAGCAGTTCTTC.

The chain uses TRBV19 and TRBJ2-3; D not resolved. CDR3 length: 14 residues. Germline CDR1 LNHDA, CDR2 SQIVND (reference sequence). V gave up 3 bases and J gave up 2 bases, with 9 bases separating them. The CDR3 coding sequence is TGTGCCAGTAGTATGTCACGATCCACAGATACGCAGTATTTT. This codes for CASSMSRSTDTQYF. The full variable domain, completed using reference TRBV19 and TRBJ2-3, is DGGITQSPKYLFRKEGQNVTLSCEQNLNHDAMYWYRQDPGQGLRLIYYSQIVNDFQKGDIAEGYSVSREKKESFPLTVTSAQKNPTAFYLCASSMSRSTDTQYFGPGTRLTVL.

V is TRBV7-9 and J is TRBJ2-7; possibly TRBD1 for D (6 bases). The V end lost 4 bases, the J end lost 1 base, and 8 bases lay between the germline ends. The CDR3 consists of 13 residues. CDR1 is SEHNR and CDR2 is FQNEAQ in the germline V gene (reference sequence). CDR3 DNA: TGTGCCAGCAGCTCCGGACAGTCCTACGAGCAGTACTTC. Translation gives CASSSGQSYEQYF.

About this clone itself: At one of its ends the junction is not consistent with the germline gene, which may arise from a read error. The chain recombines TRBV6-1 with TRBJ2-7; D is unresolved. CDR1 is MNHNS and CDR2 is SASEGT in the germline V gene. The CDR3 contains 13 residues. The chain's CDR3 is CASSEALQYPAQF. The CDR3 DNA reads TGTGCCAGCAGTGAAGCCTTACAGTATCCGGCGCAGTTC.

V gene TRBV19 combines with J gene TRBJ1-1; 7 nucleotides align to TRBD1. The V gene end was trimmed by 2 bases and the J gene end by 0 bases; junction bases not matched to a gene: 9. Germline CDR1 LNHDA, CDR2 SQIVND (reference sequence). The CDR3 is 17 residues long. This CDR3 reads CASSIIWGQSMNTEAFF. CDR3 coding DNA: TGTGCCAGTAGTATAATATGGGGACAGTCCATGAACACTGAAGCTTTCTTT.

This chain joins TRBV6-5 and TRBJ1-5, with a tentative D call TRBD1 (6 bases). The CDR3 runs to 13 residues. The germline gives CDR1 MNHEY, CDR2 SVGAGI. V was pared by 9 bases and J by 6 bases, with 15 bases between. CDR3 sequence reads: CASLQGLGQPQHF. The CDR3 nucleotides read TGTGCCAGTCTACAGGGCCTAGGTCAGCCCCAGCATTTT.

The gene calls are TRBV28 and TRBJ1-1; no definite D call. Germline V gene data show CDR1 as MDHEN and CDR2 as SYDVKM. The ends were cut back, 2 bases at V and 3 bases at J, with 10 bases in the middle. The CDR3 runs 14 residues. The CDR3 nucleotides are TGTGCCAGCAGTTTAGTACAGAGGCACACTGAAGCTTTCTTT. Translation: CASSLVQRHTEAFF.

The chain joins TRBV5-1 to TRBJ2-3, with 10 bases fitting TRBD1. The CDR3 covers 14 residues. Looked up from germline, CDR1 is SGHRS and CDR2 is YFSETQ. Germline trimming cut 2 bases from V and 5 bases from J; bases unmatched to any gene: 2. In DNA form, the CDR3 reads TGCGCCAGCAGCTTCGGGACAGGGGTAGATACGCAGTATTTT. As protein: CASSFGTGVDTQYF.

This clone occurred a few times. The V gene is TRBV6-4, the J gene TRBJ2-3; 10 bases agree with TRBD2. The CDR3 sequence is 14 residues long. V lost 6 bases to trimming and J lost 0 bases; unmatched junction nucleotides: 0. Per germline, CDR1 MRHNA and CDR2 SNTAGT. The CDR3 is CASRAGGSTDTQYF. CDR3 DNA sequence: TGTGCCAGCAGAGCGGGAGGGAGCACAGATACGCAGTATTTT.

This chain joins TRBV4-1 and TRBJ2-1; TRBD2 matches at 8 bases. Germline values: CDR1 MGHRA, CDR2 YSYEKL. The CDR3 covers 16 residues. With V trimmed by 0 bases and J by 8 bases, 9 bases remained unmatched. CDR3 bases: TGCGCCAGCAGCCAAGATCGAAGCGGGAGTGATGATGAGCAGTTCTTC. It yields the protein CASSQDRSGSDDEQFF.

The chain employs TRBV27 and TRBJ2-1; D not certain. Germline V gene data show CDR1 as MNHEY and CDR2 as SMNVEV (reference sequence). Trimming shortened V by 5 bases and J by 11 bases, and 19 bases separated the two germline ends. The CDR3 sequence is 14 residues long. The DNA of the CDR3 is TGTGCCAGCAGTCCCCTTCTAGGCAGATTAAAGCAGTTCTTC. This gives the protein CASSPLLGRLKQFF.

V gene TRBV19 combines with J gene TRBJ1-1; D is undetermined. CDR3 length equals 12 residues. The V end was cut by 4 bases, the J end by 4 bases, with 7 bases between. CDR1 and CDR2 (germline): LNHDA, SQIVND (reference sequence). The CDR3 bases are TGTGCCAGTAGTACCTTTGGCACTGAAGCTTTCTTT. It is translated as CASSTFGTEAFF.